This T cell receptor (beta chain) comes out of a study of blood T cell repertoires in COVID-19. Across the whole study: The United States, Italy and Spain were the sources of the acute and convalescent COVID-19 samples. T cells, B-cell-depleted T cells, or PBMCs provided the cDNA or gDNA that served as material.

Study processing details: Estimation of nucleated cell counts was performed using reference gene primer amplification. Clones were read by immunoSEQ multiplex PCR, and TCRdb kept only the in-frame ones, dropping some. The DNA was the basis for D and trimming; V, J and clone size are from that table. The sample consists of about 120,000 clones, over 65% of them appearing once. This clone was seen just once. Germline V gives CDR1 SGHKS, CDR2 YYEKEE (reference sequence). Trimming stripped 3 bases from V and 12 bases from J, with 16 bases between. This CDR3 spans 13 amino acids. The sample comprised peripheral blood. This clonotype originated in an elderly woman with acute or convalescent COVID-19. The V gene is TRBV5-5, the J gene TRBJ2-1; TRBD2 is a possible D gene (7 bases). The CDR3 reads CASSSRPGGPQFF. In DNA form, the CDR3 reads TGTGCCAGCAGCTCCCGCCCCGGGGGGCCGCAGTTCTTC.